A single T cell receptor (beta chain) is shown here with its context. The antigen is not known. RNA transcripts served as the template for amplifying TCR beta CDR3 regions. During a first-round RT-PCR of the TCR CDR3, the HTBI primer set was used. Each CDR3 protein gets one entry after TCRdb re-called the multiplex PCR reads with MiXCR. This sample carries about 640,000 distinct CDR3 sequences, 20% of them seen once, and the ten largest clones take 30% to 40%. These data are taken from a study of T cells in Graves' hyperthyroidism and ophthalmopathy. Notes on the study in general: Blood samples included most of the expanded thyroid clonotypes exceeding 0.001.

PBMCs stemmed from over 7.5 ml fresh peripheral blood. The germline gives CDR1 DFQATT, CDR2 SNEGSKA (reference sequence). The CDR3 contains 14 residues. The gene calls are TRBV20-1 and TRBJ2-7; 8 nucleotides line up with TRBD1. Near its end, the DNA agrees better with TRBJ2-1, so the J call may be wrong. This TCR derives from a man aged 25-40 years with Graves' ophthalmopathy. The specimen was blood. CDR3 nucleotide sequence: TGCAGTGCTCACCTCGACAGGGGATTCTACGAGCAGTTCTTC. As protein: CSAHLDRGFYEQFF.